This entry concerns a single T cell receptor beta chain. This sample stems from a study of blood T cell repertoires in COVID-19. The wider study: Acute and convalescent COVID-19 samples came from the United States, Italy and Spain. In each case, the material was cDNA or gDNA derived from T cells, B-cell-depleted T cells, or PBMCs.

This CDR3 has 16 amino acids. The V gene end was trimmed by 7 bases and the J gene end by 2 bases; junction bases not matched to a gene: 10. Germline V gene data show CDR1 as MDHEN and CDR2 as SYDVKM. Study processing details: Cell counts per sample came from amplifying reference gene primers. This table comes from immunoSEQ multiplex PCR, and its TCRdb copy is limited to in-frame clones, with some not included. That table gives V, J and clone size, and the DNA gave D and trimming. Here the sample spans about 84,000 clones, about four fifths being singletons. The sequenced sample was peripheral blood. This TCR derives from a man older than 75 with active or convalescent COVID-19. This chain links TRBV28 with TRBJ2-3; 9 bases match TRBD2. DNA of the CDR3: TGTGCCAGCAAACCCGGGACTAGCAGTCACACAGATACGCAGTATTTT. Translated, it gives CASKPGTSSHTDTQYF.